This is a list of T cell receptor beta chains from one sample in a study of cytotoxic CD8 clonotypes in ibrutinib-treated CLL. Clones were read by immunoSEQ multiplex PCR, and TCRdb kept only the in-frame ones, dropping some. Seen here are around 150,000 clones, more than 65% observed once, and the top ten hold 2% to 2.5%. Source: PBMCs, taken after 12 months of ibrutinib treatment. Receptors were obtained from a human donor with chronic lymphocytic leukemia. Both conserved end residues are part of each CDR3. A D gene is named only where the DNA matches it firmly. Rows give clone size only sometimes, using once, few, many, or a class for an expanded clone.

>TRBJ1-2|.|TRBV5-4|TRBD1
CASSEDRGPRYTF
TGTGCCAGCAGTGAGGACAGGGGGCCTCGCTACACCTTC
>TRBJ2-7|.|TRBV10-3|TRBD1
CAIRGTGRAYEQYF
TGTGCCATCAGGGGGACAGGTCGTGCCTACGAGCAGTACTTC
>TRBJ1-6|.|TRBV5-1|.
CASSLSQKNSPLHF
TGCGCCAGCAGCTTGAGCCAGAAAAATTCACCCCTCCACTTT
>TRBJ2-7|many|TRBV19|TRBD1
CASSSSRDRGHYEQYF
TGTGCCAGTAGTTCCTCCCGGGACAGGGGACACTACGAGCAGTACTTC
>TRBJ2-5|.|TRBV7-2|TRBD2
CASSLGWAGGETQYF
TGTGCCAGCAGCTTAGGATGGGCGGGAGGAGAGACCCAGTACTTC
>TRBJ2-7|.|TRBV7-2|.
CASSLVGGPSSYEQYF
TGTGCCAGCAGCTTAGTAGGGGGTCCGAGCTCCTACGAGCAGTACTTC
>TRBJ1-2|few|TRBV19|.
CASRQNGAGPDYGYTF
TGTGCCAGTAGACAAAATGGGGCAGGGCCGGATTATGGCTACACCTTC
>TRBJ1-2|.|TRBV6-5|TRBD1
CASRRDRGSGYTF
TGTGCCAGCAGAAGGGACAGGGGAAGTGGCTACACCTTC
>TRBJ1-2|.|TRBV7-9|.
CASSNGAGYTF
TGTGCCAGCAGCAACGGGGCAGGCTACACCTTC
>TRBJ2-7|once|TRBV2|.
CASSGDGTYEQYF
TGTGCCAGCAGTGGTGACGGCACCTACGAGCAGTACTTC
>TRBJ1-1|.|TRBV18|.
CASSPAQANTEAFF
TGTGCCAGCTCACCAGCCCAGGCTAACACTGAAGCTTTCTTT
>TRBJ2-2|.|TRBV7-8|TRBD2
CASSPYQGGRVSGELFF
TGTGCCAGCAGCCCCTACCAGGGCGGGAGAGTTTCCGGGGAGCTGTTTTTT
>TRBJ2-7|.|TRBV6-5|.
CASSYSRVTPWEQYF
TGTGCCAGCAGTTACTCCCGGGTCACTCCTTGGGAGCAGTACTTC
>TRBJ1-1|.|TRBV7-2|.
CASRDRDTNTEAFF
TGTGCCAGCAGGGACCGGGACACGAACACTGAAGCTTTCTTT
>TRBJ2-1|.|TRBV5-6|TRBD2
CASSHWGSGRSYNEQFF
TGTGCCAGCAGCCATTGGGGTAGCGGGAGATCCTACAATGAGCAGTTCTTC
>TRBJ1-2|.|TRBV11-2|.
CASSLDRALIGYGYTF
TGTGCCAGCAGCTTAGATAGGGCCCTGATCGGCTATGGCTACACCTTC
>TRBJ2-6|.|TRBV5-1|TRBD1
CASSLEGQGFSGANVLTF
TGCGCCAGCAGCTTGGAGGGACAGGGTTTCTCCGGGGCCAACGTCCTGACTTTC
>TRBJ1-5|.|TRBV7-2|.
CASSLAGSNQPQHF
TGTGCCAGCAGCTTAGCGGGGTCCAATCAGCCCCAGCATTTT
>TRBJ2-2|.|TRBV2|.
CASSVEGTGELFF
TGTGCCAGCAGTGTCGAGGGGACCGGGGAGCTGTTTTTT
>TRBJ2-1|.|TRBV10-3|TRBD2
CAIRGEAGSNEQFF
TGTGCCATCCGAGGGGAAGCGGGGTCCAATGAGCAGTTCTTC
>TRBJ2-3|once|TRBV6-5|.
CASSYDGTTITDTQYF
TGTGCCAGCAGTTACGACGGAACCACTATCACAGATACGCAGTATTTT
>TRBJ1-6|.|TRBV2|.
CASTSARDNSPLHF
TGTGCCAGCACCTCCGCAAGAGATAATTCACCCCTCCACTTT
>TRBJ1-2|once|TRBV6-5|TRBD1
CASSFYRGRGYGYTF
TGTGCCAGCAGTTTTTACAGGGGGCGCGGGTATGGCTACACCTTC
>TRBJ1-1|.|TRBV7-2|.
CASSLALERATEAFF
TGTGCCAGCAGCTTAGCGCTAGAAAGGGCCACTGAAGCTTTCTTT
>TRBJ2-1|.|TRBV15|TRBD2
CATSRFSGRGEQFF
TGTGCCACCAGCAGATTCAGCGGGAGAGGTGAGCAGTTCTTC
>TRBJ1-5|.|TRBV15|.
CATSRDVGAHQPQHF
TGTGCCACCAGCAGAGATGTAGGGGCCCATCAGCCCCAGCATTTT
>TRBJ1-1|.|TRBV5-1|TRBD1
CASSGTGSNTEAFF
TGCGCCAGCAGCGGGACAGGGTCTAACACTGAAGCTTTCTTT
>TRBJ2-1|.|TRBV6-5|.
CASSYRREQFF
TGTGCCAGCAGTTACAGGCGGGAGCAGTTCTTC
>TRBJ1-2|.|TRBV6-5|.
CASSYRGGDGYTF
TGTGCCAGCAGTTACCGGGGCGGGGATGGCTACACCTTC
>TRBJ2-7|few|TRBV7-8|.
CASSSLRAQYF
TGTGCCAGCAGCTCCCTCCGGGCGCAGTACTTC
>TRBJ2-3|.|TRBV19|.
CASRVRGLTDTQYF
TGTGCCAGTAGGGTCAGGGGATTAACAGATACGCAGTATTTT
>TRBJ2-1|.|TRBV6-6|TRBD2
CASRPGRTSGGEQFF
TGTGCCAGCAGACCCGGCAGGACTAGCGGGGGGGAGCAGTTCTTC
>TRBJ2-3|.|TRBV7-2|.
CASSFADPSTDTQYF
TGTGCCAGCAGCTTCGCGGACCCTAGCACAGATACGCAGTATTTT
>TRBJ2-7|.|TRBV14|.
CASSEGIGEQYF
TGTGCCAGCAGCGAAGGGATTGGGGAGCAGTACTTC
>TRBJ2-7|once|TRBV5-3|TRBD2
CARSFTGLAGGPPYF
TGTGCCAGAAGCTTCACGGGACTAGCGGGAGGCCCCCCCTACTTC
>TRBJ2-7|.|TRBV6-4|.
CASSEAGFQYEQYF
TGTGCCAGCAGTGAGGCGGGGTTTCAGTACGAGCAGTACTTC
>TRBJ2-7|few|TRBV28|.
CASIAPGVLYEQYF
TGTGCCAGCATCGCCCCGGGGGTTTTGTACGAGCAGTACTTC
>TRBJ2-2|.|TRBV5-4|.
CASSKNTGELFF
TGTGCCAGCAGCAAAAACACCGGGGAGCTGTTTTTT
>TRBJ1-1|.|TRBV11-3|TRBD1
CASSLDRGPGTEAFF
TGTGCCAGCAGCTTAGACAGGGGGCCAGGGACTGAAGCTTTCTTT
>TRBJ1-2|.|TRBV14|.
CASSPISRTDGYTF
TGTGCCAGCAGCCCCATCTCCCGGACGGATGGCTACACCTTC
>TRBJ2-1|.|TRBV28|TRBD2
CASSLMGGGGYEQFF
TGTGCCAGCAGTTTAATGGGCGGGGGTGGTTATGAGCAGTTCTTC
>TRBJ2-7|.|TRBV7-6|TRBD2
CASSSSQGLAGDEQYF
TGTGCCAGCAGCTCGTCACAAGGACTAGCGGGAGACGAGCAGTACTTC
>TRBJ1-4|.|TRBV5-1|.
CASKYLGSNEKLFF
TGCGCCAGCAAATACCTGGGGTCTAATGAAAAACTGTTTTTT
>TRBJ2-7|.|TRBV7-2|.
CASSLYILGGGAYEQYF
TGTGCCAGCAGCTTATACATCTTAGGGGGGGGCGCCTACGAGCAGTACTTC
>TRBJ1-4|.|TRBV4-3|.
CASSQDRGTGEKLFF
TGCGCCAGCAGCCAAGACCGGGGGACGGGGGAAAAACTGTTTTTT
>TRBJ1-5|.|TRBV7-2|.
CASSLWRDQPQHF
TGTGCCAGCAGCTTATGGCGAGATCAGCCCCAGCATTTT
>TRBJ1-2|.|TRBV19|.
CASSMANVGYTF
TGTGCCAGTAGTATGGCCAATGTTGGCTACACCTTC
>TRBJ2-2|.|TRBV4-1|.
CASSQERYSGELFF
TGCGCCAGCAGCCAAGAGAGGTATTCCGGGGAGCTGTTTTTT
>TRBJ2-1|once|TRBV7-7|.
CASSFTGNSEQFF
TGTGCTAGCAGCTTTACAGGAAATAGTGAGCAGTTCTTC
>TRBJ2-3|.|TRBV7-9|.
CASRNTDTQYF
TGTGCCAGCAGGAACACAGATACGCAGTATTTT
>TRBJ1-2|.|TRBV7-9|.
CASSQHSGAGLHGYTF
TGTGCCAGCAGCCAACACTCCGGGGCGGGCTTACATGGCTACACCTTC
>TRBJ1-3|.|TRBV4-1|.
CASSHHGLSGNTIYF
TGCGCCAGCAGCCACCACGGGCTCTCTGGAAACACCATATATTTT
>TRBJ1-3|.|TRBV6-5|.
CASSYSSKGSGNTIYF
TGTGCCAGCAGTTACTCGAGTAAAGGGTCCGGAAACACCATATATTTT
>TRBJ1-2|.|TRBV5-6|TRBD1
CASSLKGQGYGYTF
TGTGCCAGCAGCCTCAAGGGACAGGGGTATGGCTACACCTTC
>TRBJ2-1|.|TRBV19|.
CASSSRDMSYNEQFF
TGTGCCAGTAGTAGCCGGGACATGTCCTACAATGAGCAGTTCTTC
>TRBJ2-7|.|TRBV9|.
CASSVGGSYEQYF
TGTGCCAGCAGCGTAGGGGGGAGCTACGAGCAGTACTTC
>TRBJ2-1|.|TRBV2|TRBD2
CARSTSGGAAGHEQFF
TGTGCCAGATCGACTAGCGGGGGGGCTGCCGGTCATGAGCAGTTCTTC
>TRBJ2-7|.|TRBV28|.
CASSLQYEQYF
TGTGCCAGCAGTCTCCAATACGAGCAGTACTTC
>TRBJ1-3|once|TRBV15|.
CATSRDRRNTIYF
TGTGCCACCAGCAGAGATCGGAGAAACACCATATATTTT